This T cell receptor (beta chain) stems from a study of T cell changes during pregnancy in multiple sclerosis (dated by TCRdb to the late 2010s). Study-level background: The study looked at changes in the T cell repertoire across pregnancy in women with multiple sclerosis.

The CDR3 has 15 amino acids, counting the end cysteine and phenylalanine. The read is trimmed to its CDR3 DNA, 45 bases read in frame from base 1. Compared with germline, V lacks 2 bases and J lacks 1 base; bases without a gene match: 5. Based on the germline V gene, the CDR1 and CDR2 sequences are SGDLS and YYNGEE. The library was produced with the immunoSEQ multiplex PCR assay. TCRdb re-hosts the immuneACCESS table, in-frame sequences only. Its copies lack some clones; in the studies checked, an unresolved V gene accounts for under half of them, and the cause for the rest is not known. In this sample the table shows around 61,000 clones, 80% to 90% of which occur a single time. The ten largest make up roughly 0.9% of the sample. About this clone: Its binding antigen is unknown. Base quality data are lacking; no much larger clone is found one base away.

The chain links TRBV9 with TRBJ2-5; 7 bases in the middle match TRBD2. The source material was peripheral blood, sampled in the first trimester of pregnancy. The sequence was collected from a female donor in good health, enrolled as a control in a pregnancy study. Here is the DNA: TGTGCCAGCAGCGTTAGAGCGGGGCCCCAAGAGACCCAGTACTTC. Its amino acids are CASSVRAGPQETQYF.